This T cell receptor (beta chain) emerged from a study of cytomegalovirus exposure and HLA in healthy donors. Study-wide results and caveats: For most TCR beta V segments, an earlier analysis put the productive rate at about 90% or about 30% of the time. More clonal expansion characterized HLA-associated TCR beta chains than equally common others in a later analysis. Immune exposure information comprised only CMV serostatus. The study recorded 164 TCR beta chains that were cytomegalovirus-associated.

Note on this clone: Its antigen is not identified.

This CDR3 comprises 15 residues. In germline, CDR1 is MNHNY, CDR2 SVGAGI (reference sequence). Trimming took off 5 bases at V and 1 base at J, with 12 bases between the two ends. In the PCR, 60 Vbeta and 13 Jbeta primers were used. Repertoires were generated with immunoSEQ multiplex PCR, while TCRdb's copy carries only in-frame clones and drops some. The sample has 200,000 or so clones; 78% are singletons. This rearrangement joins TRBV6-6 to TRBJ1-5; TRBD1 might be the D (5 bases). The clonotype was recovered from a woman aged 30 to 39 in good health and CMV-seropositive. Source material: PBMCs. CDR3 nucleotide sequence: TGTGCCAGCAGTGGACACTCGATCAGCAATCAGCCCCAGCATTTT. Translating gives CASSGHSISNQPQHF.